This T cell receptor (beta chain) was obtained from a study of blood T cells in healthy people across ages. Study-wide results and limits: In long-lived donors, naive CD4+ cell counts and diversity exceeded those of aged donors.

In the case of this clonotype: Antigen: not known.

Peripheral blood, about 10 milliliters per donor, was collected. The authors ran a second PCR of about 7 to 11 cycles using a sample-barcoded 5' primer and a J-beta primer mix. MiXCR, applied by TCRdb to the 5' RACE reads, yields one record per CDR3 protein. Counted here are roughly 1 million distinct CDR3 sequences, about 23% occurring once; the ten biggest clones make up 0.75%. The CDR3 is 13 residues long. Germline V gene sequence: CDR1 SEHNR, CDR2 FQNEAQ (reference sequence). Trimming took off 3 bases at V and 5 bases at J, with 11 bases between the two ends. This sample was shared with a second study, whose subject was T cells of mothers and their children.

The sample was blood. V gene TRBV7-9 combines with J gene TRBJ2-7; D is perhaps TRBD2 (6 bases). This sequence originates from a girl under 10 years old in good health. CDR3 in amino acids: CASSLQGGNEQYF. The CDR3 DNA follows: TGTGCCAGCAGCTTGCAGGGCGGGAACGAGCAGTACTTC.